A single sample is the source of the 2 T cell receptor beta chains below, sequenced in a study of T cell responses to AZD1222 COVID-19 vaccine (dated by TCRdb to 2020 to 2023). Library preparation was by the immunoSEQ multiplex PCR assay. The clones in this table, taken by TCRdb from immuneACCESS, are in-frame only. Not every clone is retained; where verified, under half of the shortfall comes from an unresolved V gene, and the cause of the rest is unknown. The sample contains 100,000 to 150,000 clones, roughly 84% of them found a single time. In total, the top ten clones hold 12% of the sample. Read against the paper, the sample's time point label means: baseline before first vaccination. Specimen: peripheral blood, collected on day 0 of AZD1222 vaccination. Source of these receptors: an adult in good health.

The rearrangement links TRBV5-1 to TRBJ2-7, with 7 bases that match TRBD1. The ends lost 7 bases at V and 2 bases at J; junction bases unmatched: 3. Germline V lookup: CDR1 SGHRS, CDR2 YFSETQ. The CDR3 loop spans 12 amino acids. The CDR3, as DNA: TGCGCCAGCCGGGACAGTACCTACGAGCAGTACTTC. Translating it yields CASRDSTYEQYF.

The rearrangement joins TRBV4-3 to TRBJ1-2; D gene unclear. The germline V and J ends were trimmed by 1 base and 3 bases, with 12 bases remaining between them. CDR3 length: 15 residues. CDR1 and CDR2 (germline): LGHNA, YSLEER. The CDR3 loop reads CASSQVAGGYYGYTF. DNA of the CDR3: TGCGCCAGCAGCCAAGTTGCGGGCGGCTACTATGGCTACACCTTC.